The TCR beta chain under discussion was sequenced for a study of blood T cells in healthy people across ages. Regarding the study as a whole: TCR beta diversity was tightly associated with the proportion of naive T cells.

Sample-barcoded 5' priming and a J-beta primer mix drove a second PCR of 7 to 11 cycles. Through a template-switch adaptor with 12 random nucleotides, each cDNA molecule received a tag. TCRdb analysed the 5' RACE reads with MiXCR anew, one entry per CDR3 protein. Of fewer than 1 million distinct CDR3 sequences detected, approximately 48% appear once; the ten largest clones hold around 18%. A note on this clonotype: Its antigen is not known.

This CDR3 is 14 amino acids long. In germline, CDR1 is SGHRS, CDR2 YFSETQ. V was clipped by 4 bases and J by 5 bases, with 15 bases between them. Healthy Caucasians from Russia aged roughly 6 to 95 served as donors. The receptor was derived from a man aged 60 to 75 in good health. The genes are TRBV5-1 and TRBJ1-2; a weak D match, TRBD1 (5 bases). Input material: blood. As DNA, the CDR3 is TGCGCCAGCAGCCCGGAAGAGGGGTTTTATGGCTACACCTTC. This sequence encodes CASSPEEGFYGYTF.